This record looks at one T cell receptor (beta chain) sequence and its context. The target antigen is unknown. The sample originates from a study of T cell responses to AZD1222 COVID-19 vaccine. General study points: Regions left unmutated in variants are reportedly the target of nearly half of spike-specific TCRs.

Some clones are missing from TCRdb's copy, which holds only in-frame ones; the method was immunoSEQ multiplex PCR. Of about 81,000 clones in the sample, 80% to 90% were seen once. The V gene end was trimmed by 4 bases and the J gene end by 1 base; junction bases not matched to a gene: 7. Germline V gives CDR1 SGDLS, CDR2 YYNGEE. This CDR3 comprises 16 residues. The chain has TRBV9 and TRBJ2-5; 10 bases map to TRBD2. Sequencing used peripheral blood, obtained 28 days after the second AZD1222 dose. This TCR was recovered from an adult who received the AZD1222 COVID-19 vaccine. CDR3 amino acids: CASSPKRLAGQETQYF. Written as DNA, the CDR3 is TGTGCCAGCAGCCCCAAAAGACTAGCGGGCCAAGAGACCCAGTACTTC.